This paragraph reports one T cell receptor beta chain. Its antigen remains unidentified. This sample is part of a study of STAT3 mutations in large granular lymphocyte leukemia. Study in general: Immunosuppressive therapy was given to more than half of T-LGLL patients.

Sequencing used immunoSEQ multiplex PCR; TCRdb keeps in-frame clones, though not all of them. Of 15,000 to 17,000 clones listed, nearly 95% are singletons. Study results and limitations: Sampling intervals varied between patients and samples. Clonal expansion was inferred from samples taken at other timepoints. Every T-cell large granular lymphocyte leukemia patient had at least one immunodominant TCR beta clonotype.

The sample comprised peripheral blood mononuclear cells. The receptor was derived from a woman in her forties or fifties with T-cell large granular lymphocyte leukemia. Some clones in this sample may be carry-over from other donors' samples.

The CDR3 DNA follows: TGTGCCAGCAGTAAACAGGGGGCCCATCAGCCCCAGCATTTT. It yields the protein CASSKQGAHQPQHF. J is TRBJ1-5 and V is TRBV6-5, with TRBD1 matching 9 bases. Germline trimming cut 5 bases from V and 5 bases from J; bases unmatched to any gene: 4. The CDR3 spans 14 residues. Germline V gene lookup returns CDR1 MNHEY and CDR2 SVGAGI.